This T cell receptor beta chain stems from a study of T cells after yellow fever vaccination. Study overall: Those fractions that held only low numbers of cells were prepared using the SMART-Seq v4 Ultra Low Input RNA kit. Findings and caveats of the study: Contamination of FACS-sorted repertoires by abundant clonotypes from the bulk population could occur.

Trimming removed 8 bases at V and 1 base at J, with 11 bases between. Germline values: CDR1 MNHEY, CDR2 SVGAGI. The CDR3 is made up of 13 amino acids. This clonotype was recorded many times. Its target is not known. Universal primer sites and UMIs were introduced during 5'RACE template-switching synthesis of TCR cDNA. One entry per CDR3 protein, called by TCRdb with MiXCR from the 5' RACE reads. The table includes some 240,000 distinct CDR3 sequences, roughly 5.6% detected once. The sequence derives from a man aged 18 to 29 who received the YFV17D yellow fever vaccine. This chain uses TRBV6-5 with TRBJ1-1; D is possibly TRBD1 (5 bases). Sequencing used CD4+ T cells sorted from PBMCs, obtained on the day of the yellow fever booster vaccination. CDR3 in amino acids: CASGGVTNTEAFF. The CDR3 nucleotides read TGTGCCAGCGGGGGAGTTACGAACACTGAAGCTTTCTTT.